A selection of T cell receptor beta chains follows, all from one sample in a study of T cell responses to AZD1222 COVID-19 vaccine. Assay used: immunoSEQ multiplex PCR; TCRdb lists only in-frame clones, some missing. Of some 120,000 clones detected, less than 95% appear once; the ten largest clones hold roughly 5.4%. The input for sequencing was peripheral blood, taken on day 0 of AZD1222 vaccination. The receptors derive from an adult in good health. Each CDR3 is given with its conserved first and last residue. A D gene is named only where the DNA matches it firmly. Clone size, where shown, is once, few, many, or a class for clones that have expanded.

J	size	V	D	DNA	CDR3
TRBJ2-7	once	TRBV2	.	TGTGCCAGCAGAGGGGACAACTACGAGCAGTACTTC	CASRGDNYEQYF
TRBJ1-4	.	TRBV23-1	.	TGCGCCAGCACCCAGAAGGGGATTAATGAAAAACTGTTTTTT	CASTQKGINEKLFF
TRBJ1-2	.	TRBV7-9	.	TGTGCCAGCAGCTTCTTAAGGACAGATGTATATGGCTACACCTTC	CASSFLRTDVYGYTF
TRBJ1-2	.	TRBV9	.	TGTGCCAGCAGCGAACAGGGCCATGGCTACACCTTC	CASSEQGHGYTF
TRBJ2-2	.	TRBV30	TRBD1	TGTGCCTGGAGTTCTGGGACAGTCAACACCGGGGAGCTGTTTTTT	CAWSSGTVNTGELFF
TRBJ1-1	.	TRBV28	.	TGTGCCAGCAGTATCCTCGGGACGAACACTGAAGCTTTCTTT	CASSILGTNTEAFF
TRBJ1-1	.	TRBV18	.	TGTGCCAGCTTACCTATTCGCGGGGGGGGCACTGAAGCTTTCTTT	CASLPIRGGGTEAFF
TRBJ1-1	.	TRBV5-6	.	TGTGCCAGCAGCTTGGCTCGCACTGAAGCTTTCTTT	CASSLARTEAFF
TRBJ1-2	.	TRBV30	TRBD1	TGTGCCTGGAGTCACCCGACAGGGAACTATGGCTACACCTTC	CAWSHPTGNYGYTF
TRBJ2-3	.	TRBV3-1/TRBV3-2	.	TGTGCCAGCAGCCAGGATTTTGCGGGATCTATCACAGATACGCAGTATTTT	CASSQDFAGSITDTQYF
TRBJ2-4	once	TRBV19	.	TGTGCCAGTAGTATTGGGGCGAGAGTTGGCTTTCAGTACTTC	CASSIGARVGFQYF
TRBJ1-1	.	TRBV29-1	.	TGCAGCGTAAACAGGGCTGGGGGGACTGAAGCTTTCTTT	CSVNRAGGTEAFF
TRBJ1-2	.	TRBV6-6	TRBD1	TGTGCCAGCAGTTCACGGGGGGACAGGGAGCCAACCTTC	CASSSRGDREPTF
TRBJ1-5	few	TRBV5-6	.	TGTGCCAGCAGCCCTGGAACCGAACAGCCCCAGCATTTT	CASSPGTEQPQHF
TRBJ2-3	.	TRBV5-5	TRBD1	TGTGCCAGCAGCACCGCGGGACAGGCAGATACGCAGTATTTT	CASSTAGQADTQYF
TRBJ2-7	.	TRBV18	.	TGTGCCAGCTCACGCTTCGGACAGAACCTAGACGAGCAGTACTTC	CASSRFGQNLDEQYF
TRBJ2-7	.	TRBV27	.	TGTGCCAGCAGCCCCAGGGGACCTAGCTCCTACGAGCAGTACTTC	CASSPRGPSSYEQYF
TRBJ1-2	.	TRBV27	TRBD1	TGTGCCAGCAGTCCATCGGGACAGGGGGCGTTAAGCTATGGCTACACCTTC	CASSPSGQGALSYGYTF
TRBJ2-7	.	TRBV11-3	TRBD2	TGTGCCAGCAGCCCGGGACTAGCGGGAGCCTACGAGCAGTACTTC	CASSPGLAGAYEQYF
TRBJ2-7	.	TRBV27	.	TGTGCCAGCAGCCCGCCCGACAGAGCCTACGAGCAGTACTTC	CASSPPDRAYEQYF
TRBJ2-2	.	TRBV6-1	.	TGTGCCAGCAGTGAAGTAGAAGGGAGTGACGGGGAGCTGTTTTTT	CASSEVEGSDGELFF
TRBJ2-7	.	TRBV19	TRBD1	TGTGCCAGTAGTAGACGCCGGGACAGGCCCTACGAGCAGTACTTC	CASSRRRDRPYEQYF
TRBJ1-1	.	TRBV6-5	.	TGTGCCAGCAGTTATGCGTGGACAGCCGTTGTTGCTTTCTTT	CASSYAWTAVVAFF
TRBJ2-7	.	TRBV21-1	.	TGTGCCAGCAGCAAACGCCCGGACAGCCCCTACGAGCAGTACTTC	CASSKRPDSPYEQYF
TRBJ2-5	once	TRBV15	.	TGTGCCACCAGCAGAGATATGAAGCACCAAGAGACCCAGTACTTC	CATSRDMKHQETQYF
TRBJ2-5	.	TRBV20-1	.	TGCAGTGCTAGGGGCGCGGGGACCCAGTACTTC	CSARGAGTQYF
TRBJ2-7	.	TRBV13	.	TGTGCCAGCAGCTTATGGCCGACGGTTCGGGAACAGTACTTC	CASSLWPTVREQYF
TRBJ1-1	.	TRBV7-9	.	TGTGCCAGCAGCATTGATTCTAACACTGAAGCTTTCTTT	CASSIDSNTEAFF